This T cell receptor (beta chain) was captured in a study of blood T cell repertoires in COVID-19. As originally analysed: Estimates of nucleated cell counts were drawn from the amplification of reference gene primers. TCRdb's table, derived via immunoSEQ multiplex PCR, lists solely in-frame clones and lacks some. The D gene and trimming were derived from the DNA, and the V and J assignments and clone size from that table. The sample has approximately 200,000 clones, approximately 90% seen once. There are 12 residues in the CDR3. The V end was cut by 0 bases, the J end by 7 bases, with 5 bases between. Germline CDR1 is LGHNA and CDR2 is YNFKEQ.

The J gene is TRBJ2-3, the V gene TRBV4-2, with a possible D match to TRBD2 (5 bases). The sample was peripheral blood. The TCR originated in a man aged 60 to 69 who had recovered from COVID-19. The CDR3 region is CASSQDGNTQYF. CDR3 DNA: TGTGCCAGCAGCCAAGACGGGAATACGCAGTATTTT.